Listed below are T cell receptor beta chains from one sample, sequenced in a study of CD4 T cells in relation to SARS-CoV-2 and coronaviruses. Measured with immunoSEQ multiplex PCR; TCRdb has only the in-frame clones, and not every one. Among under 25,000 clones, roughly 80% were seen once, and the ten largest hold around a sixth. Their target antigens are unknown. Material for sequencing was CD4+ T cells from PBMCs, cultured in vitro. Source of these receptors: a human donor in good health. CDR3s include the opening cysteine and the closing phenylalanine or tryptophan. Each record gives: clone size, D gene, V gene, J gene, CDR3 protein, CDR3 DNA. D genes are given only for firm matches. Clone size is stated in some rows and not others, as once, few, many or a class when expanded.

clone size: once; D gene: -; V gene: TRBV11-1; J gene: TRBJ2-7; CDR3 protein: CASSLARVLRGGAYEQYF; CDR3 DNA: TGTGCCAGCAGCTTAGCCCGTGTTCTCCGAGGGGGGGCCTACGAGCAGTACTTC
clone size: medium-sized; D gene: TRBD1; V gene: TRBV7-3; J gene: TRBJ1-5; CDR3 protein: CASSLIMLRGRWGQPQHF; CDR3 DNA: TGTGCCAGCAGCTTAATAATGCTTAGGGGGCGGTGGGGTCAGCCCCAGCATTTT
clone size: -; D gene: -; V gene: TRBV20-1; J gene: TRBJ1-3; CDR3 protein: CSASIYGNTIYF; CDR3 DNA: TGCAGTGCTAGTATCTATGGAAACACCATATATTTT
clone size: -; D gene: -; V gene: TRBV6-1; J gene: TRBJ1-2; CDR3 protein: CASSEGGAGYTF; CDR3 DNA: TGTGCCAGCAGTGAGGGGGGGGCTGGCTACACCTTC
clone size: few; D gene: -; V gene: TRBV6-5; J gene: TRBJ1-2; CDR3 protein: CANSRETNYGYTF; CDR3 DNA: TGTGCCAACTCCAGGGAAACTAACTATGGCTACACCTTC
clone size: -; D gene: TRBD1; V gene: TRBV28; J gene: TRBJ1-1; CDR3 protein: CASSTGQGPEAFF; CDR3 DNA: TGTGCCAGCAGCACGGGACAGGGCCCTGAAGCTTTCTTT
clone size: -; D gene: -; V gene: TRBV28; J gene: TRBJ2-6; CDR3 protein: CASLLSGANVLTF; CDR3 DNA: TGTGCCAGCCTCCTCTCTGGGGCCAACGTCCTGACTTTC
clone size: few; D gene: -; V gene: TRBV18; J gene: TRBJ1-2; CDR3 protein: CASSTQDYGYTF; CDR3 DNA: TGTGCCAGCTCAACACAGGACTATGGCTACACCTTC
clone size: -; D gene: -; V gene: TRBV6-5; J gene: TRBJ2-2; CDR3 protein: CASTGRTGELFF; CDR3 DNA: TGTGCCAGCACGGGTCGCACCGGGGAGCTGTTTTTT
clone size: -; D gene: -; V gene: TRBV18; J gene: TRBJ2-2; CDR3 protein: CASSPPISRNTGELFF; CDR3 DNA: TGTGCCAGCTCACCACCAATAAGCAGAAACACCGGGGAGCTGTTTTTT
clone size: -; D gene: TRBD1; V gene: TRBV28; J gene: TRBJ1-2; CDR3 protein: CASSSGQGVRGYTF; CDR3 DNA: TGTGCCAGCAGTTCTGGACAGGGGGTTAGAGGCTACACCTTC
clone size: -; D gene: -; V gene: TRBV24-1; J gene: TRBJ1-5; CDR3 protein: CATSRGGNQPQHF; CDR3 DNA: TGTGCCACCAGTCGAGGGGGGAATCAGCCCCAGCATTTT
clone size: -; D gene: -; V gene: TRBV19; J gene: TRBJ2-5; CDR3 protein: CASSAGGPTQETQYF; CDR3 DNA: TGTGCCAGTAGTGCTGGCGGGCCGACCCAAGAGACCCAGTACTTC
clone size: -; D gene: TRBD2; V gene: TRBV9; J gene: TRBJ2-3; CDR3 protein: CASSARSGSADTQYF; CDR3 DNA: TGTGCCAGCAGCGCCCGTAGCGGGAGCGCAGATACGCAGTATTTT
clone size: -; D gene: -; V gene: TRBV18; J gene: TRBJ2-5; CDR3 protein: CASSRGEQETQYF; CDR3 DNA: TGTGCCAGCTCACGGGGGGAGCAGGAGACCCAGTACTTC